This T cell receptor (beta chain) was identified in a study of blood T cell repertoires in COVID-19. As for the study in general: There were acute and convalescent COVID-19 samples, and they came from the United States, Italy and Spain.

Source study methods: The authors estimated nucleated cell counts from reference gene primer amplification. The protocol was immunoSEQ multiplex PCR, while the TCRdb copy is restricted to in-frame clones and leaves out a portion. That table gives V, J and clone size, and the DNA gave D and trimming. Counted here are under 300,000 clones, 80% to 85% occurring once; the ten biggest clones make up roughly 3.1%. This clone came up a few times. In germline, CDR1 is LGHNA, CDR2 YSLEER. V dropped 4 bases and J dropped 7; count of bases not matched to a gene: 3. CDR3 length: 14 amino acids. J is TRBJ1-4 and V is TRBV4-3; 10 positions agree with TRBD1. The sequenced material came from PBMCs or T cells enriched from blood (not recorded which). The sequence was obtained from a man aged 50-60 years who had recovered from COVID-19. The CDR3: CASSPTGGFEKLFF. The CDR3 region has the DNA TGCGCCAGCAGCCCGACAGGGGGCTTTGAAAAACTGTTTTTT.